This T cell receptor (beta chain) was documented in a study of blood T cell repertoires in COVID-19. Across the whole study: Sites in the United States, Italy and Spain provided acute and convalescent COVID-19 samples.

Clones were read by immunoSEQ multiplex PCR, and TCRdb kept only the in-frame ones, dropping some. The repertoire includes more than 100,000 clones, 84% of them detected once, and 1.4% to 1.5% sits in the top ten. CDR1 and CDR2 from the germline V gene are SNHLY and FYNNEI. This CDR3 has 12 amino acids. V gave up 6 bases and J gave up 7 bases; unmatched junction bases: 6. The V gene is TRBV2, the J gene TRBJ2-7; TRBD1 matches 7 bases. The TCR comes from a man in his sixties with acute or convalescent COVID-19. Sequencing was done on a sample of peripheral blood. The CDR3 DNA follows: TGTGCCAGCAGAGACAGGGTGGATGAGCAGTACTTC. Translation gives CASRDRVDEQYF.